This T cell receptor beta chain was documented in a study of human T cells and chemical hapten exposure. Time point reported: patch test 2, 6 weeks after DPC sensitization. Stated treatment: therapeutic diphenylcyclopropenone sensitization with weekly scalp DPC. V was shortened by 4 bases and J by 4 bases, with 10 bases between the two germline ends. The CDR3 has 14 residues. The V gene's germline CDR1 is MNHEY and CDR2 SVGAGI. TCRdb redid the calling of the RACE reads with MiXCR, one entry per CDR3 protein. The sample yields 95,000 or so distinct CDR3 sequences, approximately 10% seen once. There are many counts of this clonotype.

The receptor was derived from a woman in her forties with alopecia areata. Some clones in this sample may be carry-over from other donors' samples. The sample here was whole blood, taken in connection with sensitization to the hapten diphenylcyclopropenone (DPC). J is TRBJ2-2 and V is TRBV6-5; possibly TRBD1 for D (6 bases). The CDR3: CASSSGAVTGELFF. The CDR3 nucleotides read TGTGCCAGCAGTTCAGGGGCGGTCACCGGGGAGCTGTTTTTT.